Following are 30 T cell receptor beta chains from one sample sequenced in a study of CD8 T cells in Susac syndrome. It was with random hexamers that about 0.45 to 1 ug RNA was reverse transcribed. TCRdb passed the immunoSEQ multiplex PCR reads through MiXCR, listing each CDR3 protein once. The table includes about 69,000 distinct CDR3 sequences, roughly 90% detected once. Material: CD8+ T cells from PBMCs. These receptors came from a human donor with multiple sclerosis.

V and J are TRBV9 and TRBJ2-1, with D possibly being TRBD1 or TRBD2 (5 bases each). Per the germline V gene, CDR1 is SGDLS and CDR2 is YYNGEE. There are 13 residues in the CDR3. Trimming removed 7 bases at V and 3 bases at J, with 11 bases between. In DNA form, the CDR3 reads TGTGCCAGCGAGGGAAGGGGCTACAATGAGCAGTTCTTC. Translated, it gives CASEGRGYNEQFF.

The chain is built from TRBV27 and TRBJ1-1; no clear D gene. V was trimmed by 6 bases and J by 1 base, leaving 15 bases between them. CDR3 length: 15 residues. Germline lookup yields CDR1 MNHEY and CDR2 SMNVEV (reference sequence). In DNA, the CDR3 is TGTGCCAGCAGCTACCTAGGGAGCCCGAACACTGAAGCTTTCTTT. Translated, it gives CASSYLGSPNTEAFF.

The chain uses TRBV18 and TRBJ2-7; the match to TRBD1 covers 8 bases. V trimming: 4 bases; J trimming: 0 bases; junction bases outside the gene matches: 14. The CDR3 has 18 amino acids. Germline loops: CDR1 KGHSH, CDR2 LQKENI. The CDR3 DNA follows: TGTGCCAGCTCACGGACGACAGGGGCCCAGTCTTTCTCCTACGAGCAGTACTTC. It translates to CASSRTTGAQSFSYEQYF.

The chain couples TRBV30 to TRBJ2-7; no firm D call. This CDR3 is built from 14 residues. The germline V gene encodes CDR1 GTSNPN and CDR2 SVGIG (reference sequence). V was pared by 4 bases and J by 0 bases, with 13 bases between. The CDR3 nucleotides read TGTGCCTGGACAAGTCTAGACAACTCCTACGAGCAGTACTTC. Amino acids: CAWTSLDNSYEQYF.

CDR3 residues: CASSQDDGTGELFF. CDR3 nucleotides: TGCGCCAGCAGCCAAGACGATGGGACCGGGGAGCTGTTTTTT. The V and J genes are TRBV4-1 and TRBJ2-2; unclear D gene. Germline lookup yields CDR1 MGHRA and CDR2 YSYEKL. Deletions cut 0 bases from V and 5 bases from J, with 7 bases between. The CDR3 length is 14 residues.

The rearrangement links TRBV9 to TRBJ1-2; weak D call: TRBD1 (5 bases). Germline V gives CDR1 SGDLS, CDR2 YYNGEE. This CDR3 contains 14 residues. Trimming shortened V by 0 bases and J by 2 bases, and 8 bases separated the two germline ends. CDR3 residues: CASSVAPGNYGYTF. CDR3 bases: TGTGCCAGCAGCGTAGCGCCAGGGAACTATGGCTACACCTTC.

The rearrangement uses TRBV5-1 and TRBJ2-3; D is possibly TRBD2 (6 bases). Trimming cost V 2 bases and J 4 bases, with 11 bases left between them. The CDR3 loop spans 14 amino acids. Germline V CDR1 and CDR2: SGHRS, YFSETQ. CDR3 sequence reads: CASSFSTSSDTQYF. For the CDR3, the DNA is TGCGCCAGCAGCTTTTCGACTAGTTCAGATACGCAGTATTTT.

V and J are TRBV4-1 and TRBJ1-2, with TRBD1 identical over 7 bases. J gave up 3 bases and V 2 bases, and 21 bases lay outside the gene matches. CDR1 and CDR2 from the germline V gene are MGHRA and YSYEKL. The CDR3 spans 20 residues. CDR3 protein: CASSQPGGGGRSLEDYGYTF. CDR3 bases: TGCGCCAGCAGCCAACCAGGGGGGGGAGGGAGATCCTTAGAAGACTATGGCTACACCTTC.

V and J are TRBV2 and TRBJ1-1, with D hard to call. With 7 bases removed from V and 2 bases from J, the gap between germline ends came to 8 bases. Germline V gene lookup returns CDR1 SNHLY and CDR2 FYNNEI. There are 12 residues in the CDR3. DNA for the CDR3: TGTGCCAGCACAGTCGGAAACACTGAAGCTTTCTTT. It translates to CASTVGNTEAFF.

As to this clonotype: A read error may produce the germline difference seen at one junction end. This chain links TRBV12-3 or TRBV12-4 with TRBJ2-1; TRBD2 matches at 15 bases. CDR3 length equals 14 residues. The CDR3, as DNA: TGTGCCAGCAGCACCGGGACTAGCGGGAGGACGTCGAGCTTC. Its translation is CASSTGTSGRTSSF.

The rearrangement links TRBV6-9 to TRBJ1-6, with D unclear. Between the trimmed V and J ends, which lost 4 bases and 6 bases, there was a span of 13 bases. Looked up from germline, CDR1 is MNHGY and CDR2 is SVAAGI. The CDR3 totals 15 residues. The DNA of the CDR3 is TGTGCCAGCAGTTTTTCGGAGACCAGTAATTCACCCCTCCACTTT. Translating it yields CASSFSETSNSPLHF.

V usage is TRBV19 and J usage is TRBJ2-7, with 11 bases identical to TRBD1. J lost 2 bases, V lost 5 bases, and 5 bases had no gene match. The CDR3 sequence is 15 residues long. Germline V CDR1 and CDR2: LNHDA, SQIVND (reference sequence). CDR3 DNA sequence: TGTGCCAGTAGTGGGGGACAGGGGGAAACCTACGAGCAGTACTTC. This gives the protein CASSGGQGETYEQYF.

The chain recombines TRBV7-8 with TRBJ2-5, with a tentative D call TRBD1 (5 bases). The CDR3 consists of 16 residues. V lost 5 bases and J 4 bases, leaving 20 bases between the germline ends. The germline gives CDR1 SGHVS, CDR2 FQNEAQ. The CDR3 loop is CASSPPRPTQGETQYF. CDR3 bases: TGTGCCAGCAGCCCTCCACGCCCGACCCAGGGAGAGACCCAGTACTTC.

The CDR3 region has the DNA TGTGCCAGCAGCGTAGAGGGAGGGCCGGGGACCACTGAAGCTTTCTTT. Translated: CASSVEGGPGTTEAFF. This chain connects TRBV9 to TRBJ1-1, with a possible D match to TRBD1 (5 bases). V lost 0 bases and J 4 bases, leaving 16 bases between the germline ends. This CDR3 is built from 16 residues. The germline gives CDR1 SGDLS, CDR2 YYNGEE. Looking up the rest from reference TRBV9 and TRBJ1-1 gives the full variable domain: DSGVTQTPKHLITATGQRVTLRCSPRSGDLSVYWYQQSLDQGLQFLIQYYNGEERAKGNILERFSAQQFPDLHSELNLSSLELGDSALYFCASSVEGGPGTTEAFFGQGTRLTVV.

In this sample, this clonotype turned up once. Written as DNA, the CDR3 is TGCAGTGCTAGAGATCATCTATCCCTATTTCCCGGGGAGCTGTTTTTT. Amino acids: CSARDHLSLFPGELFF. The chain couples TRBV20-1 to TRBJ2-2; D is uncertain. Trimming removed 0 bases at V and 6 bases at J, with 17 bases between. Germline V gives CDR1 DFQATT, CDR2 SNEGSKA (reference sequence). This CDR3 has 16 residues.

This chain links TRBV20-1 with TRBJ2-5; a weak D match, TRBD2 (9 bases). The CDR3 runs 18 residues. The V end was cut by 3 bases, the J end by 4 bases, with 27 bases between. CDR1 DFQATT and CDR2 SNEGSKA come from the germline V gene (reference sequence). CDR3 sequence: CSASSLAGGPGGAETQYF. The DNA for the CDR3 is TGCAGTGCTAGTTCCCTCGCGGGGGGGCCAGGGGGCGCAGAGACCCAGTACTTC.

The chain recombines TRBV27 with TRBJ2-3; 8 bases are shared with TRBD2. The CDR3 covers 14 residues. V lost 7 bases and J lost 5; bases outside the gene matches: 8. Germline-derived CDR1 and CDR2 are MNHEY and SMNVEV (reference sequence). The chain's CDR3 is CASNKAGALDTQYF. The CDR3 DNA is TGTGCCAGCAACAAAGCGGGGGCACTAGATACGCAGTATTTT.

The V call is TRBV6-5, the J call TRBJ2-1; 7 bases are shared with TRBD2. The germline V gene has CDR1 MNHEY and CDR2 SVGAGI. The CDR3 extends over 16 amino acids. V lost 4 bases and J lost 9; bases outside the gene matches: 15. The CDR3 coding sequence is TGTGCCAGCAGTTTAGGGATTGGTACTAGCGAGGCTGAGCAGTTCTTC. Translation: CASSLGIGTSEAEQFF.

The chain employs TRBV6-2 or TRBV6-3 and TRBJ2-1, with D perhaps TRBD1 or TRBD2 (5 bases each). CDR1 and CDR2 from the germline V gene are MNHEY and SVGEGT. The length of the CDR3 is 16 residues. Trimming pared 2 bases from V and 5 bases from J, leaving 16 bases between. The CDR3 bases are TGTGCCAGCAGTTACCCGGTGGCAGGGAGCAACAATGAGCAGTTCTTC. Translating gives CASSYPVAGSNNEQFF.

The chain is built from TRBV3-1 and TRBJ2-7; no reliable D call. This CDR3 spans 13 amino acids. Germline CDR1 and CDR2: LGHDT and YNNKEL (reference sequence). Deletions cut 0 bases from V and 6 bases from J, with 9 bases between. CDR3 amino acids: CASSQDTAFEQYF. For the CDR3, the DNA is TGTGCCAGCAGCCAAGATACCGCATTCGAGCAGTACTTC.

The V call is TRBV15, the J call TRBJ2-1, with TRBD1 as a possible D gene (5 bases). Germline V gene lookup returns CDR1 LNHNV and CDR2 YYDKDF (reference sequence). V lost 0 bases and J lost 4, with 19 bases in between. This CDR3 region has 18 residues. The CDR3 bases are TGTGCCACCAGCAGAGATAGGGGCAGAGCAAAATCGTACAATGAGCAGTTCTTC. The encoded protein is CATSRDRGRAKSYNEQFF.

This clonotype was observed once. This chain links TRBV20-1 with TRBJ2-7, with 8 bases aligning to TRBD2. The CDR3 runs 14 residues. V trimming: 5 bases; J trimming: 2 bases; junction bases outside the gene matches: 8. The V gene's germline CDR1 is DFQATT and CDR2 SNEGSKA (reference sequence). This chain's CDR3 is CSAGSGSYPYEQYF. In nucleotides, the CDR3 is TGCAGTGCTGGAAGCGGGAGCTACCCCTACGAGCAGTACTTC.

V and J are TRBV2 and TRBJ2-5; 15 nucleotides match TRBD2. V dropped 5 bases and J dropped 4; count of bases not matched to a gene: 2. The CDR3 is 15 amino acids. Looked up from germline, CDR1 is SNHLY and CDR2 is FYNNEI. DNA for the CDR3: TGTGCCAGCAGTACGGGACTAGCGGGAGGAGAGACCCAGTACTTC. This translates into CASSTGLAGGETQYF.

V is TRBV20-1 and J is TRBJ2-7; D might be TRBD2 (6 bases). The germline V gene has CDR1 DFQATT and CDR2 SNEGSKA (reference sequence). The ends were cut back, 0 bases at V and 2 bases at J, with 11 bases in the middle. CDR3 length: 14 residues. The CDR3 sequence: CSARDRAGTYEQYF. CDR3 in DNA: TGCAGTGCTAGAGACAGGGCGGGAACCTACGAGCAGTACTTC.

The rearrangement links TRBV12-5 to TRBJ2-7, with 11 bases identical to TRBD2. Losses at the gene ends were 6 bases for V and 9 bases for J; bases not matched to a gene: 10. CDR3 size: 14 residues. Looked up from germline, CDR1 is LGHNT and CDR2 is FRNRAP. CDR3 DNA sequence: TGTGCTAGTGGCCCTACTAGCGGGAGAGGTGTGCAGTACTTC. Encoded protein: CASGPTSGRGVQYF.

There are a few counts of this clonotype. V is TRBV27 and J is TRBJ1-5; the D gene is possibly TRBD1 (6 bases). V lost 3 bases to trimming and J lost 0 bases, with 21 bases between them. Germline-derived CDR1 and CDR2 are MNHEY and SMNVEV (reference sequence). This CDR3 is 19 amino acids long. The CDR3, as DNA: TGTGCCAGCAGTTTGGGGGCCGGGGGCGGGGGTTATAGCAATCAGCCCCAGCATTTT. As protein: CASSLGAGGGGYSNQPQHF.

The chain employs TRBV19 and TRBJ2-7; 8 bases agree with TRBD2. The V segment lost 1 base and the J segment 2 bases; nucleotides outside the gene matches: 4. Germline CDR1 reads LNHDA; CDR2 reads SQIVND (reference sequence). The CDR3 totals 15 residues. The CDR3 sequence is CASSIAWTSTYEQYF. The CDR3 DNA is TGTGCCAGTAGTATAGCCTGGACTAGCACCTACGAGCAGTACTTC.

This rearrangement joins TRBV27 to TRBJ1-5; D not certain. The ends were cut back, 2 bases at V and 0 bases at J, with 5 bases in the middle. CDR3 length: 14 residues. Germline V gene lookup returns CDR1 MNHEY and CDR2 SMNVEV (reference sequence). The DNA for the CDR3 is TGTGCCAGCAGTTTACGGGATAGCAATCAGCCCCAGCATTTT. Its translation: CASSLRDSNQPQHF.

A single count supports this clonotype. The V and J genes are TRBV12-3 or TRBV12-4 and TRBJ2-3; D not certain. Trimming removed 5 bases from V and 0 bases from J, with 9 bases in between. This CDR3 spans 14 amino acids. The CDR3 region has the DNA TGTGCCAGCAGTGTAATCGTGAGCACAGATACGCAGTATTTT. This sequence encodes CASSVIVSTDTQYF.

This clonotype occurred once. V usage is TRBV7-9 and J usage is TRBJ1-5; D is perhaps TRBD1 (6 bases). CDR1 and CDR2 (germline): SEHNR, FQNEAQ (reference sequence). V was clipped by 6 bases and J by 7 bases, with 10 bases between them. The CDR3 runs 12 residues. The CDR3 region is CASSTGLQPQHF. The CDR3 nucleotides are TGTGCCAGCAGTACAGGGCTCCAGCCCCAGCATTTT.